This T cell receptor (beta chain) was sequenced for a study of T cells in Graves' hyperthyroidism and ophthalmopathy. The overall study: Blood was drawn when the patient was first diagnosed and still untreated.

Aged 18 to 65, the patients had hyperthyroidism that was newly diagnosed and had lasted under 2 months. PBMCs were derived from under 13 ml fresh peripheral blood. Ten or more counts support this clonotype. Germline V gene data show CDR1 as SNHLY and CDR2 as FYNNEI. The V segment lost 6 bases and the J segment 2 bases; nucleotides outside the gene matches: 10. This CDR3 is built from 16 residues. RNA transcripts served as the template for amplifying TCR beta CDR3 regions. The HTBI primer set drove a first-round RT-PCR of the TCR CDR3. TCRdb used MiXCR to reprocess the multiplex PCR reads, holding one entry per CDR3 protein. This sample has fewer than 600,000 distinct CDR3 sequences; about 15% occur once, and the top ten carry over 11%.

The receptor was derived from a woman aged 40 to 50 with Graves' hyperthyroidism. The rearrangement uses TRBV2 and TRBJ2-1; 7 positions agree with TRBD1. Sequences were obtained from blood. Here the CDR3 DNA reads TGTGCCAGCAGCCGGAGGCCAGGGGGTACCTACAATGAGCAGTTCTTC. Its protein product is CASSRRPGGTYNEQFF.